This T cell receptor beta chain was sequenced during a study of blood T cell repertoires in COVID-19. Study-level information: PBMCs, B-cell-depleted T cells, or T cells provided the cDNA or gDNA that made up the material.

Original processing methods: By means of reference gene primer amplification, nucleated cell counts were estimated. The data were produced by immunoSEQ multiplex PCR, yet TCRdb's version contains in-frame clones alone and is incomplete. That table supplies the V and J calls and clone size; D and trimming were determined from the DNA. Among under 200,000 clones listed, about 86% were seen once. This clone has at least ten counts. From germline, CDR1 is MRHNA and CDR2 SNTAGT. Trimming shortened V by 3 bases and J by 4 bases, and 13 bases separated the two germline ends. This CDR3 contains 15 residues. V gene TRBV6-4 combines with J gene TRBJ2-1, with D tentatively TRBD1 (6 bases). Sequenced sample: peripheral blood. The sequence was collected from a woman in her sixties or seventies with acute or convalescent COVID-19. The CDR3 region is CASSDGAGDYNEQFF. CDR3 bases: TGTGCCAGCAGTGATGGGGCAGGGGATTACAATGAGCAGTTCTTC.